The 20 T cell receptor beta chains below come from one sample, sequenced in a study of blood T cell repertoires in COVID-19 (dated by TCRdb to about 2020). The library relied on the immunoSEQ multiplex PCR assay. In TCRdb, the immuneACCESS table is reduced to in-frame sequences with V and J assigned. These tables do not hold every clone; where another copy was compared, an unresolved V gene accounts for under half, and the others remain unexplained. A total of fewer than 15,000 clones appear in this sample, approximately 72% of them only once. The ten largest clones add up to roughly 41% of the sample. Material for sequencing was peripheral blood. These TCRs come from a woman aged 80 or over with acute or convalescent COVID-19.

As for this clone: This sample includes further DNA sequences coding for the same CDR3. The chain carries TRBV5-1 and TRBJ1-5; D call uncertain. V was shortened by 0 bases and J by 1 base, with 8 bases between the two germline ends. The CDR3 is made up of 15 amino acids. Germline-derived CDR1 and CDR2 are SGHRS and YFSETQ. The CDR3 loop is CASSLAGGSNQPQHF. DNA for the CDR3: TGCGCCAGCAGCTTGGCCGGAGGGAGCAATCAGCCCCAGCATTTT. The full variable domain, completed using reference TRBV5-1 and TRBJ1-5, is KAGVTQTPRYLIKTRGQQVTLSCSPISGHRSVSWYQQTPGQGLQFLFEYFSETQRNKGNFPGRFSGRQFSNSRSEMNVSTLELGDSALYLCASSLAGGSNQPQHFGDGTRLSIL.

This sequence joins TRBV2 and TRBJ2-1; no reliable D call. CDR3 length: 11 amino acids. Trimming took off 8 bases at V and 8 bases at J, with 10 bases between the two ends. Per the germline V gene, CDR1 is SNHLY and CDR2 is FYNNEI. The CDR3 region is CASGTDYEQFF. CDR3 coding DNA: TGTGCCAGCGGAACAGATTATGAGCAGTTCTTC.

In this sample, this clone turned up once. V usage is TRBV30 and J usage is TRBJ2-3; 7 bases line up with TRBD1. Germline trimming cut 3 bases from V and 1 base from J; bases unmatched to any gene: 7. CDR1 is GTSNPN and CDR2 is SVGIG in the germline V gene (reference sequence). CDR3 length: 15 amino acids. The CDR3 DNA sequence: TGTGCCTGGAGCCGAAGCACAGGGGGCACAGATACGCAGTATTTT. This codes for CAWSRSTGGTDTQYF.

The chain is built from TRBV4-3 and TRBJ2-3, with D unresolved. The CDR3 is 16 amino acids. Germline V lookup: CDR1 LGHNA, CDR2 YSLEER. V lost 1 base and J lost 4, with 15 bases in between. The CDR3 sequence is CASSQGPSTSADTQYF. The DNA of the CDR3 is TGCGCCAGCAGCCAAGGCCCCTCAACAAGTGCAGATACGCAGTATTTT.

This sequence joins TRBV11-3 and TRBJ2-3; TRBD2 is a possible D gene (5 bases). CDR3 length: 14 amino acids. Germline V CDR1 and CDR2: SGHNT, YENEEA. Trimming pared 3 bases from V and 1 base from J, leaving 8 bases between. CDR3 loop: CASSFGLGTDTQYF. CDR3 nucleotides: TGTGCCAGCAGCTTCGGACTGGGCACAGATACGCAGTATTTT.

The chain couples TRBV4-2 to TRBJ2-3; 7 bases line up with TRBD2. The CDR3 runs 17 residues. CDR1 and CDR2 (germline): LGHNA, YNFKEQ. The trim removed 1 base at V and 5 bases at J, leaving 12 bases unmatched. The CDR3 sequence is CASSQVQRRGRIDTQYF. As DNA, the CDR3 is TGTGCCAGCAGCCAAGTCCAACGGCGGGGGAGAATAGATACGCAGTATTTT.

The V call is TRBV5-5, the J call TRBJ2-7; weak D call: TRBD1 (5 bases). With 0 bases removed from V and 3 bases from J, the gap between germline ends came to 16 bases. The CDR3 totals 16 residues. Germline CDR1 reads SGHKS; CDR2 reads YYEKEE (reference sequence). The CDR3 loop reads CASSLAQGARGYEQYF. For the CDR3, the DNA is TGTGCCAGCAGCTTGGCCCAGGGTGCGAGAGGCTACGAGCAGTACTTC.

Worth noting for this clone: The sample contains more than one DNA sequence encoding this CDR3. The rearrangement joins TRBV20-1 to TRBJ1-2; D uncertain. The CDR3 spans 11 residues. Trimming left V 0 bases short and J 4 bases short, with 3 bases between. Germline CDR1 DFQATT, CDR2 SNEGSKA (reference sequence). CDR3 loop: CSAREAYGYTF. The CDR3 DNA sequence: TGCAGTGCTAGAGAGGCCTATGGCTACACCTTC.

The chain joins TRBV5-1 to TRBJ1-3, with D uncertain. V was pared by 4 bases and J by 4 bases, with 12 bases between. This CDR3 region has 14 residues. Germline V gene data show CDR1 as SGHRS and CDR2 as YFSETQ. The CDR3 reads CASSPGGPGNTIYF. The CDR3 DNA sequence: TGCGCCAGCAGCCCCGGCGGGCCAGGAAACACCATATATTTT.

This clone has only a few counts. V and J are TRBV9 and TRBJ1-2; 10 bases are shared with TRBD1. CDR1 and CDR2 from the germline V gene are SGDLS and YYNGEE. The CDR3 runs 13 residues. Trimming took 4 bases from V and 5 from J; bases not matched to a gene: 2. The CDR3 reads CASSQDRGYGYTF. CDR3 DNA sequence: TGTGCCAGCAGCCAGGACAGGGGGTATGGCTACACCTTC.

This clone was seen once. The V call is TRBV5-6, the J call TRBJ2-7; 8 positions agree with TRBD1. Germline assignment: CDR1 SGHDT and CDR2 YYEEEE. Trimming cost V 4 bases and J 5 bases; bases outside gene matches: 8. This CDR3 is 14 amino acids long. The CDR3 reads CASSLTGQAHEQYF. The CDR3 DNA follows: TGTGCCAGCAGCCTCACGGGACAGGCCCACGAGCAGTACTTC.

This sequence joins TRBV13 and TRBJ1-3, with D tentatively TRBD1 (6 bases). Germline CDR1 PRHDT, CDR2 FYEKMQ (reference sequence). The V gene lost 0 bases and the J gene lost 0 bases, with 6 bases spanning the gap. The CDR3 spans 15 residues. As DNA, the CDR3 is TGTGCCAGCAGCTTAGGACAGGGCTCTGGAAACACCATATATTTT. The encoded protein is CASSLGQGSGNTIYF.

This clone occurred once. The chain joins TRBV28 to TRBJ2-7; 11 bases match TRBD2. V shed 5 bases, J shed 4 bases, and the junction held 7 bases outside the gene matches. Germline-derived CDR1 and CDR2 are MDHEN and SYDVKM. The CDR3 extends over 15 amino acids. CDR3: CASSRIAGGLYEQYF. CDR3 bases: TGTGCCAGCAGTAGAATAGCGGGGGGGCTGTACGAGCAGTACTTC.

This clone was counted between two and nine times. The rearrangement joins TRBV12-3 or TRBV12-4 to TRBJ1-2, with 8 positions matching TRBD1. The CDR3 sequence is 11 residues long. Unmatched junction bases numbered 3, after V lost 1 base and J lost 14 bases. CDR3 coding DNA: TGTGCCAGCAGTTTAGGGACAGGGTATACCTTC. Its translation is CASSLGTGYTF.

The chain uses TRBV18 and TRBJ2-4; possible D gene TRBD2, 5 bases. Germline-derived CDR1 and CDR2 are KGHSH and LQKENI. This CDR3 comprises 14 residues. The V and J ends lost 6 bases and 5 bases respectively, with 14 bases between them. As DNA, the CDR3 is TGTGCCAGCTCTCCGCCGAGGGTCGAAAACATTCAGTACTTC. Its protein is CASSPPRVENIQYF.

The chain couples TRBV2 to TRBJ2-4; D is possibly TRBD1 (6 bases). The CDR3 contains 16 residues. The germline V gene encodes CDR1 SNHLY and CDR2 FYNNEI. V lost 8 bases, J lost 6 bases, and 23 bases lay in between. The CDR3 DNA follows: TGTGCCAGCGGCAATCCATCAACAGGGTCGATAAACATTCAGTACTTC. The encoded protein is CASGNPSTGSINIQYF. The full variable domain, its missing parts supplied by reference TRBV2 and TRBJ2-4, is EPEVTQTPSHQVTQMGQEVILRCVPISNHLYFYWYRQILGQKVEFLVSFYNNEISEKSEIFDDQFSVERPDGSNFTLKIRSTKLEDSAMYFCASGNPSTGSINIQYFGAGTRLSVL.

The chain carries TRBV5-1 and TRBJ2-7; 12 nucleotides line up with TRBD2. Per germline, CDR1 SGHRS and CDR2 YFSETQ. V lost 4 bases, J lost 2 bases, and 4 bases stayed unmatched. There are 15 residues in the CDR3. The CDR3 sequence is CASSRTSGEAYEQYF. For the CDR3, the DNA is TGCGCCAGCAGCAGGACTAGCGGGGAGGCCTACGAGCAGTACTTC.

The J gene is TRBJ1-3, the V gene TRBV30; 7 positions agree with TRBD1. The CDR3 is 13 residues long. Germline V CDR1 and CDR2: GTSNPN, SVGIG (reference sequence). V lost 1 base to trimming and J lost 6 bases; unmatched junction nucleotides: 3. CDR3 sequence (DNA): TGTGCCTGGAGTGGTACAGGGGTAAACACCATATATTTT. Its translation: CAWSGTGVNTIYF. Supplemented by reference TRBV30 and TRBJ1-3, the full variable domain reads SQTIHQWPATLVQPVGSPLSLECTVEGTSNPNLYWYRQAAGRGLQLLFYSVGIGQISSEVPQNLSASRPQDRQFILSSKKLLLSDSGFYLCAWSGTGVNTIYFGEGSWLTVV.

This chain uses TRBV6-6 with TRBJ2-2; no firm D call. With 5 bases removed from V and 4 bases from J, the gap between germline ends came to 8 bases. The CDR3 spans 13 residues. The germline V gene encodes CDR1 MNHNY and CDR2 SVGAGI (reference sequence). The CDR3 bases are TGTGCCAGCAGTCAGCTTAGCACCGGGGAGCTGTTTTTT. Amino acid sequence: CASSQLSTGELFF.

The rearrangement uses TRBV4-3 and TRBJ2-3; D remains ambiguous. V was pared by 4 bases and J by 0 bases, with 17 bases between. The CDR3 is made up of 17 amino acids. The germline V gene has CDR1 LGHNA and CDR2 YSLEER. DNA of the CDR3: TGCGCCAGCAGCCTGAACATCTTGGGCCTTAGCACAGATACGCAGTATTTT. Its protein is CASSLNILGLSTDTQYF.